Presented here are 19 T cell receptor beta chains from one specimen sequenced in a study of blood T cell repertoires in COVID-19. Repertoires were generated with immunoSEQ multiplex PCR, while TCRdb's copy carries only in-frame clones and drops some. The sample records tens of thousands of clones, roughly 80% being singletons. Specimen: peripheral blood. The receptors were sampled from a man in his fifties with acute or convalescent COVID-19.

The V call is TRBV19, the J call TRBJ1-3, with D unresolved. The germline gives CDR1 LNHDA, CDR2 SQIVND (reference sequence). CDR3 length: 16 amino acids. V was trimmed by 3 bases and J by 0 bases, leaving 12 bases between them. CDR3 sequence reads: CASSITQTNSGNTIYF. The CDR3 bases are TGTGCCAGTAGTATCACACAGACGAACTCTGGAAACACCATATATTTT.

V gene TRBV5-5 combines with J gene TRBJ1-6, with a tentative D call TRBD1 (5 bases). The CDR3 has 15 amino acids. The germline V gene has CDR1 SGHKS and CDR2 YYEKEE (reference sequence). Trimming stripped 7 bases from V and 8 bases from J, with 19 bases between. The CDR3 loop is CASESSGTADSPLHF. The CDR3 nucleotides read TGTGCCAGCGAGTCCTCCGGGACTGCCGATTCACCCCTCCACTTT.

The chain uses TRBV6-5 and TRBJ1-1; no definite D call. Germline lookup yields CDR1 MNHEY and CDR2 SVGAGI. The length of the CDR3 is 15 residues. V gave up 0 bases and J gave up 1 base, with 9 bases separating them. The CDR3 spells CASSYSRMGNTEAFF. The CDR3 DNA reads as TGTGCCAGCAGTTACTCGAGGATGGGGAACACTGAAGCTTTCTTT.

The rearrangement links TRBV3-1 (or the pseudogene TRBV3-2) to TRBJ2-4; 8 bases agree with TRBD1. The CDR3 sequence is 13 residues long. V was clipped by 2 bases and J by 9 bases; unmatched bases: 3. Germline lookup yields CDR1 LGHDT and CDR2 YNNKEL (reference sequence). As DNA, the CDR3 is TGTGCCAGCAGCCAACTTGACAGGGGCATTCAGTACTTC. Residues: CASSQLDRGIQYF.

The gene calls are TRBV6-5 and TRBJ1-5, with D possibly being TRBD1 (6 bases). The germline CDR1 and CDR2 sequences are MNHEY and SVGAGI. The CDR3 has 15 amino acids. Trimming pared 8 bases from V and 2 bases from J, leaving 16 bases between. CDR3 loop: CASQQGIDGNQPQHF. CDR3 DNA sequence: TGTGCCAGCCAACAGGGTATTGATGGCAATCAGCCCCAGCATTTT.

The chain recombines TRBV7-8 with TRBJ2-7, with 9 bases lining up with TRBD1. J was trimmed by 2 bases and V by 1 base; bases with no gene match: 3. CDR3 length equals 15 residues. From germline, CDR1 is SGHVS and CDR2 FQNEAQ. CDR3 region: CASSLGGTGPYEQYF. As DNA, the CDR3 is TGTGCCAGCAGCTTAGGTGGGACAGGGCCCTACGAGCAGTACTTC.

The chain links TRBV20-1 to TRBJ1-6; 8 bases are a match to TRBD1. V lost 3 bases and J lost 8; bases outside the gene matches: 9. Looked up from germline, CDR1 is DFQATT and CDR2 is SNEGSKA (reference sequence). The length of the CDR3 is 15 residues. In DNA, the CDR3 is TGCAGTGCTAGTGCGAGCGACAGGGGATATTCACCCCTCCACTTT. Protein: CSASASDRGYSPLHF.

J is TRBJ1-3 and V is TRBV28; D not resolved. Trimming removed 8 bases from V and 0 bases from J, with 11 bases in between. The CDR3 length is 14 residues. Germline lookup yields CDR1 MDHEN and CDR2 SYDVKM. The CDR3 here is CASRGPNSGNTIYF. Here the CDR3 DNA reads TGTGCCAGCCGTGGCCCAAACTCTGGAAACACCATATATTTT.

This chain joins TRBV21-1 and TRBJ1-1; the DNA was not used to check the table's D call, TRBD1. TRBV21-1 is flagged as a pseudogene. This CDR3 has 10 amino acids. DNA for the CDR3: TGTGCCAGCAGGGGGACAGAGGCTTTCTTT. Translation: CASRGTEAFF.

This clone appeared once. V is TRBV9 and J is TRBJ1-4, with 7 bases matching TRBD1. The CDR3 has 14 amino acids. Germline trimming cut 4 bases from V and 8 bases from J; bases unmatched to any gene: 8. In germline, CDR1 is SGDLS, CDR2 YYNGEE. DNA for the CDR3: TGTGCCAGCAGCCGAGGGACAGTAGGAGAAAAACTGTTTTTT. Its translation: CASSRGTVGEKLFF.

The CDR3: CASSEAGVGQGAYEQYF. The CDR3 bases are TGTGCCAGCAGTGAAGCAGGCGTGGGCCAGGGGGCCTACGAGCAGTACTTC. The J gene is TRBJ2-7, the V gene TRBV2; 7 bases line up with TRBD1. Per the germline V gene, CDR1 is SNHLY and CDR2 is FYNNEI. With 0 bases clipped from V and 2 bases from J, the junction kept 10 bases outside the gene matches. The CDR3 spans 17 residues.

The rearrangement joins TRBV29-1 to TRBJ2-1; TRBD2 might be the D (5 bases). The CDR3 is made up of 16 amino acids. Germline V gene sequence: CDR1 SQVTM, CDR2 ANQGSEA. Trimming stripped 0 bases from V and 6 bases from J, with 18 bases between. In DNA form, the CDR3 reads TGCAGCGTTGAAGATCCCCTACTAGAGGGTGGCAATGAGCAGTTCTTC. Its protein product is CSVEDPLLEGGNEQFF.

This chain joins TRBV6-5 and TRBJ2-1; 9 nucleotides match TRBD1. J gave up 9 bases and V 7 bases, and 13 bases lay outside the gene matches. Germline CDR1 MNHEY, CDR2 SVGAGI. CDR3 size: 15 residues. CDR3 nucleotide sequence: TGTGCCAGCAAGAAGTCGGGACAGGGTCTCGGTGAGCAGTTCTTC. Encoded protein: CASKKSGQGLGEQFF.

This clone turned up a few times. This rearrangement joins TRBV7-2 to TRBJ1-5; 7 nucleotides agree with TRBD1. The V and J ends lost 2 bases and 7 bases, in that order; junction bases with no gene match: 5. Germline CDR1 SGHTA, CDR2 FQGNSA. The CDR3 spans 14 residues. CDR3 amino acids: CASSLRQGDQPQHF. As DNA, the CDR3 is TGTGCCAGCAGCTTAAGGCAGGGGGACCAGCCCCAGCATTTT.

V usage is TRBV7-2 and J usage is TRBJ1-4, with D possibly matching TRBD1 (5 bases). The CDR3 has 15 residues. Trimming stripped 5 bases from V and 4 bases from J, with 14 bases between. Germline assignment: CDR1 SGHTA and CDR2 FQGNSA. This chain's CDR3 is CASSPPPGHNEKLFF. DNA of the CDR3: TGTGCCAGCAGCCCACCCCCAGGGCATAATGAAAAACTGTTTTTT. The full variable domain, with the rest looked up from reference TRBV7-2 and TRBJ1-4, is GAGVSQSPSNKVTEKGKDVELRCDPISGHTALYWYRQSLGQGLEFLIYFQGNSAPDKSGLPSDRFSAERTGGSVSTLTIQRTQQEDSAVYLCASSPPPGHNEKLFFGSGTQLSVL.

The genes are TRBV7-7 and TRBJ2-1, with TRBD2 matching 11 bases. V was pared by 5 bases and J by 2 bases, with 2 bases of the junction left unmatched. The CDR3 sequence is 15 residues long. The germline V gene encodes CDR1 SSHAT and CDR2 FNYEAQ (reference sequence). The CDR3 nucleotides read TGTGCCAGCAGCGCGGGACTAGCGGCCTACAATGAGCAGTTCTTC. This translates into CASSAGLAAYNEQFF.

The chain joins TRBV19 to TRBJ2-7; TRBD1 agrees at 10 bases. This CDR3 region has 18 residues. Looked up from germline, CDR1 is LNHDA and CDR2 is SQIVND (reference sequence). Losses at the gene ends were 7 bases for V and 2 bases for J; bases not matched to a gene: 17. For the CDR3, the DNA is TGTGCCAGTATCATCAGGGGACAGGGGCCAATAGGGCCCTACGAGCAGTACTTC. This codes for CASIIRGQGPIGPYEQYF.

The count of this clone is one. This chain links TRBV24-1 with TRBJ2-5; no definite D call. The germline V gene encodes CDR1 KGHDR and CDR2 SFDVKD. This CDR3 contains 14 residues. Trimming removed 5 bases at V and 2 bases at J, with 11 bases between. CDR3 loop: CATSGNDLQETQYF. The CDR3 DNA sequence: TGTGCCACCAGTGGGAACGACTTACAAGAGACCCAGTACTTC.

V and J are TRBV6-2 or TRBV6-3 and TRBJ2-2; perhaps TRBD1 as D (5 bases). Germline lookup yields CDR1 MNHEY and CDR2 SVGEGT. Trimming removed 6 bases from V and 5 bases from J, with 16 bases in between. The CDR3 runs to 15 residues. In DNA, the CDR3 is TGTGCCAGCAGCTCGGACGGACAAGGAACCGGGGAGCTGTTTTTT. Its translation is CASSSDGQGTGELFF.